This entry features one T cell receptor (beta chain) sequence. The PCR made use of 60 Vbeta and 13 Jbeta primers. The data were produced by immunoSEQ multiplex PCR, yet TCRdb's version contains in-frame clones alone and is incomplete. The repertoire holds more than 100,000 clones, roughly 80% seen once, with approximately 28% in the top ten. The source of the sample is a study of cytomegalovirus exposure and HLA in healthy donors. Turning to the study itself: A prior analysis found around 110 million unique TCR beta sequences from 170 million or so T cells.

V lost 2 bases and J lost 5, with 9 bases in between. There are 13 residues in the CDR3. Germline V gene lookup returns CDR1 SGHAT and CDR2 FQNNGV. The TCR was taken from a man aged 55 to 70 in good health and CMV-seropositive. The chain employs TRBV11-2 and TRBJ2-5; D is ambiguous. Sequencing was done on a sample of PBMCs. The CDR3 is CASSLSHRETQYF. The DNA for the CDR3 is TGTGCCAGCAGCTTATCCCATCGGGAGACCCAGTACTTC. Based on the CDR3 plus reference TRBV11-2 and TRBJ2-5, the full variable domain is EAGVAQSPRYKIIEKRQSVAFWCNPISGHATLYWYQQILGQGPKLLIQFQNNGVVDDSQLPKDRFSAERLKGVDSTLKIQPAKLEDSAVYLCASSLSHRETQYFGPGTRLLVL.